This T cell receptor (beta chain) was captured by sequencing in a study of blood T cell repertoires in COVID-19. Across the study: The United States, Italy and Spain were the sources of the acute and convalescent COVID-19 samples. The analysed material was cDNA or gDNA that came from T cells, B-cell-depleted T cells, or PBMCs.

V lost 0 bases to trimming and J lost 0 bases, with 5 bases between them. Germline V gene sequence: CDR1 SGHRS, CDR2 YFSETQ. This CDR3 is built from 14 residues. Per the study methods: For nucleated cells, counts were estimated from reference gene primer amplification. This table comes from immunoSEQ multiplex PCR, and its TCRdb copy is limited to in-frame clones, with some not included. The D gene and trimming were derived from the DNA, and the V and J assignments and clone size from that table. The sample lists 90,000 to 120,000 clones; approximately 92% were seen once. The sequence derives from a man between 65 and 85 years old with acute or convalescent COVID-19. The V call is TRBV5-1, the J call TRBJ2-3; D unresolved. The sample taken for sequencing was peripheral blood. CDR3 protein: CASSLDRSTDTQYF. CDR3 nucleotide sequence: TGCGCCAGCAGCTTGGACAGAAGCACAGATACGCAGTATTTT.